This TCR beta chain was obtained from a study of T cells in localized non-small cell lung cancer. Whole-study findings and limits: Only one tumor region went through sequencing, so heterogeneity may still be there. Adjacent lung held a median roughly 60 of the top 100 tumor clones.

In regard to this clone: Its specificity is unknown.

The CDR3 has 17 residues. Germline lookup yields CDR1 LNHDA and CDR2 SQIVND (reference sequence). Trimming took 3 bases from V and 3 from J; bases not matched to a gene: 11. Using immunoSEQ multiplex PCR, the repertoire was profiled, and TCRdb retains in-frame clones only, with some absent. The sample contains over 55,000 clones, roughly 90% of which appear only once. V and J are TRBV19 and TRBJ2-7; 10 bases are shared with TRBD2. This clonotype was obtained from a woman aged 35 to 70 with stage I lung adenocarcinoma. The sequences come from peripheral blood, collected before any cancer treatment. CDR3 protein: CASSIASGRAEVYEQYF. In DNA, the CDR3 is TGTGCCAGTAGTATCGCCAGCGGGAGGGCTGAGGTCTACGAGCAGTACTTC.